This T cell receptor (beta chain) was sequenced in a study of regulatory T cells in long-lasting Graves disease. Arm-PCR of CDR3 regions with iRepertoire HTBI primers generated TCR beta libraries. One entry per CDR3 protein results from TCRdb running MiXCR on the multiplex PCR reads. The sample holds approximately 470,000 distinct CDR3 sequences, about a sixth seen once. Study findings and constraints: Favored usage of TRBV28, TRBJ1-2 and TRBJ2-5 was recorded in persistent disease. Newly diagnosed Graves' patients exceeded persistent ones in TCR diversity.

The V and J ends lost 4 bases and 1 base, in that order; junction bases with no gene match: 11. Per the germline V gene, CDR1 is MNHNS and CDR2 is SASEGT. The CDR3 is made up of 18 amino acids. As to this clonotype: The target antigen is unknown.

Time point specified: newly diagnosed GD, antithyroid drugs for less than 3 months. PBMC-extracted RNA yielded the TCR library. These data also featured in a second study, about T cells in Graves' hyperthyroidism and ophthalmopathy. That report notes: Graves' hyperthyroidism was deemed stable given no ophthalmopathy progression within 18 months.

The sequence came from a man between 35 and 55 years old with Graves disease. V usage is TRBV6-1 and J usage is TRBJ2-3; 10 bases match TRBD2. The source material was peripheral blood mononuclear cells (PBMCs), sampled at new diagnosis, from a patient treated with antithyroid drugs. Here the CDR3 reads CASSALAGAGLGTDTQYF. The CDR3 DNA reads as TGTGCCAGCAGTGCGCTAGCGGGAGCCGGGTTGGGCACAGATACGCAGTATTTT.